This T cell receptor (beta chain) is drawn from a study of beta chain features in type 1 diabetes. Study-wide context: No age, gender or cell yield differences were seen between patients and healthy donors. Analysis included about 110 million sorted cells drawn from all samples.

Expressed TCRB transcripts were sequenced because the entire RNA isolate underwent reverse transcription. Naive, central memory and regulatory T cell samples averaged around 3.9 million immunoSEQ reads each. Assay used: immunoSEQ multiplex PCR; TCRdb lists only in-frame clones, some missing. In the table there are 300,000 or so clones, 7.5% to 9% of which are singletons. Heparinised blood was drawn once per donor, averaging about 116 mL. The CDR3 is 12 amino acids. With V trimmed by 9 bases and J by 6 bases, 6 bases remained unmatched. Looked up from germline, CDR1 is SNHLY and CDR2 is FYNNEI. The receptor comes from a woman between 18 and 29 years old in good health. The rearrangement uses TRBV2 and TRBJ1-1, with 8 bases fitting TRBD1. The sequenced sample was central memory CD4+ T cells from blood. This CDR3 reads CASRRTGPEAFF. CDR3 in DNA: TGTGCCAGTAGAAGGACAGGGCCTGAAGCTTTCTTT. The variable domain in full, completed from reference TRBV2 and TRBJ1-1, reads EPEVTQTPSHQVTQMGQEVILRCVPISNHLYFYWYRQILGQKVEFLVSFYNNEISEKSEIFDDQFSVERPDGSNFTLKIRSTKLEDSAMYFCASRRTGPEAFFGQGTRLTVV.